A single sample is the source of the 10 T cell receptor beta chains below, sequenced in a study of regulatory T cells in long-lasting Graves disease. Arm-PCR with iRepertoire HTBI primers amplified the CDR3 regions for these TCR beta libraries. MiXCR was run by TCRdb on the multiplex PCR reads, yielding one entry per CDR3 protein. The table lists hundreds of thousands of distinct CDR3 sequences, 20% to 25% of them singletons. Time point described: persistent/refractory GD, antithyroid drugs over 5 years with positive TRAb. There was RNA extracted from PBMCs, and the TCR library was made from it. The sample in question was peripheral blood mononuclear cells (PBMCs), obtained when the disease was refractory, from a patient treated with antithyroid drugs. The receptors come from a female donor with Graves disease.

Regarding this clonotype: One end of the junction varies from germline; a read error may be responsible. V is TRBV27 and J is TRBJ2-4; no clear D gene. This CDR3 spans 15 amino acids. The germline V gene has CDR1 MNHEY and CDR2 SMNVEV (reference sequence). CDR3 residues: CASMPNRDLKNIQHF. CDR3 nucleotides: TGTGCCAGCATGCCGAACAGAGACCTCAAAAACATTCAGCACTTC.

The chain carries TRBV5-1 and TRBJ1-1; TRBD1 matches at 9 bases. V lost 3 bases to trimming and J lost 5 bases; unmatched junction nucleotides: 2. Germline loops: CDR1 SGHRS, CDR2 YFSETQ. This CDR3 region has 13 residues. CDR3 in DNA: TGCGCCAGCAGCTGGACAGGGGTTACTGAAGCTTTCTTT. Translating it yields CASSWTGVTEAFF.

The chain carries TRBV6-5 and TRBJ2-3; the D is unclear. The CDR3 runs 17 residues. Germline CDR1 reads MNHEY; CDR2 reads SVGAGI. V was cut by 0 bases and J by 1 base, with 14 bases left in between. In DNA, the CDR3 is TGTGCCAGCAGTTACTCGAGAATCCCCGGGCGCACAGATACGCAGTATTTT. It specifies CASSYSRIPGRTDTQYF.

This chain links TRBV29-1 with TRBJ2-5; D uncertain. V lost 4 bases and J 5 bases, leaving 11 bases between the germline ends. This CDR3 is built from 12 residues. CDR1 is SQVTM, CDR2 ANQGSEA, per germline. CDR3 amino acids: CSVVKGIETQYF. Written as DNA, the CDR3 is TGCAGCGTTGTCAAGGGAATCGAGACCCAGTACTTC.

In this sample, this clonotype turned up a few times. The chain recombines TRBV20-1 with TRBJ2-7; TRBD2 aligns across 7 bases. J gave up 4 bases and V 0 bases, and 6 bases lay outside the gene matches. CDR1 DFQATT and CDR2 SNEGSKA come from the germline V gene (reference sequence). This CDR3 comprises 14 residues. CDR3 region: CSARDTRGSYEQYF. For the CDR3, the DNA is TGCAGTGCTAGAGATACGCGGGGGTCATACGAGCAGTACTTC.

The J gene is TRBJ2-3, the V gene TRBV29-1; D is perhaps TRBD1 (6 bases). The V end was cut by 7 bases, the J end by 2 bases, with 13 bases between. Germline-derived CDR1 and CDR2 are SQVTM and ANQGSEA. The CDR3 extends over 13 amino acids. In DNA form, the CDR3 reads TGCAGCGCTGAGGGGGACCACACAGATACGCAGTATTTT. Amino acids: CSAEGDHTDTQYF.

This clonotype appeared a few times. V is TRBV20-1 and J is TRBJ1-6; D call uncertain. Per germline, CDR1 DFQATT and CDR2 SNEGSKA (reference sequence). V lost 0 bases to trimming and J lost 3 bases, with 12 bases between them. This CDR3 region has 16 residues. CDR3 nucleotides: TGCAGTGCTAGAGATTCGGCGGGCTTCTATAATTCACCCCTCCACTTT. Protein: CSARDSAGFYNSPLHF.

This clonotype was seen only a few times. The CDR3 DNA sequence: TGTGCCAGCACTATAGCGGGAAACACCGGGGAGCTGTTTTTT. Residues: CASTIAGNTGELFF. The chain joins TRBV6-1 to TRBJ2-2, with 8 bases matching TRBD2. The germline CDR1 and CDR2 sequences are MNHNS and SASEGT. The CDR3 contains 14 residues. J was trimmed by 2 bases and V by 7 bases; bases with no gene match: 3.

This clonotype was seen at least ten times. V and J are TRBV15 and TRBJ1-2; 8 bases are a match to TRBD1. Germline CDR1 and CDR2: LNHNV and YYDKDF (reference sequence). The CDR3 runs to 15 residues. V was clipped by 0 bases and J by 2 bases; unmatched bases: 2. The CDR3 is CATSRERTGNYGYTF. In DNA, the CDR3 is TGTGCCACCAGCAGAGAGAGGACAGGGAACTATGGCTACACCTTC.

This clonotype was recorded once. The V call is TRBV7-9, the J call TRBJ1-3; weak D call: TRBD1 (6 bases). The V and J ends lost 2 bases and 4 bases respectively, with 12 bases between them. CDR1 is SEHNR, CDR2 FQNEAQ, per germline (reference sequence). The CDR3 is made up of 15 amino acids. CDR3 DNA sequence: TGTGCCAGCAGCTTATTCAGGGGACGAGGAAACACCATATATTTT. Translating it yields CASSLFRGRGNTIYF.